The clone carrying this T cell receptor (beta chain) occurred a few times. These data are taken from a study of cytomegalovirus exposure and HLA in healthy donors. It was with 60 Vbeta and 13 Jbeta primers that the PCR ran. Sequencing was performed with immunoSEQ multiplex PCR; in TCRdb, only in-frame clones are kept and a portion is missing. The sample carries about 120,000 clones, 9.5% recorded once. The V end lost 5 bases, the J end lost 4 bases, and 15 bases lay between the germline ends. CDR1 and CDR2 (germline): SGHNT, YYREEE (reference sequence). The CDR3 is 15 residues long. Material for sequencing was PBMCs. The chain employs TRBV5-4 and TRBJ2-2, with a tentative D call TRBD1 (6 bases). The receptor comes from a man aged 30-40 years in good health and CMV-seronegative. This CDR3 is CASRSTGTSTGELFF. The CDR3 DNA follows: TGTGCCAGCAGGTCAACCGGGACATCCACCGGGGAGCTGTTTTTT.